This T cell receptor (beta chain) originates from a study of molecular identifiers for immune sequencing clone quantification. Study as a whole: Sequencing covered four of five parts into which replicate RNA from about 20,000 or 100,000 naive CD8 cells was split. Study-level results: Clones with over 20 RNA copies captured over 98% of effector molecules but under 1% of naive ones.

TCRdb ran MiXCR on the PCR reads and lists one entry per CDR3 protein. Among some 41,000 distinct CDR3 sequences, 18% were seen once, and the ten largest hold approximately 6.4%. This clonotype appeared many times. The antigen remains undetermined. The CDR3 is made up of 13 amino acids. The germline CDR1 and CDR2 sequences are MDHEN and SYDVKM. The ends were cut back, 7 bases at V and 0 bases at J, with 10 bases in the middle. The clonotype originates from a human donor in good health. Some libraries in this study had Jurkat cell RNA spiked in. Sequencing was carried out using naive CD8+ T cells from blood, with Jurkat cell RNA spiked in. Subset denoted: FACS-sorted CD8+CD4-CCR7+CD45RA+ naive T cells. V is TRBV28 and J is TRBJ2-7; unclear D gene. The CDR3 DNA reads TGTGCCAGCACAGGCGGTCGCTCCTACGAGCAGTACTTC. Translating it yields CASTGGRSYEQYF.